A selection of T cell receptor beta chains follows, all from one sample in a study of cytomegalovirus exposure and HLA in healthy donors. Repertoires were generated with immunoSEQ multiplex PCR, while TCRdb's copy carries only in-frame clones and drops some. This sample has over 120,000 clones, with approximately 79% found just once. Sequencing was performed on PBMCs. The origin of the receptors is a woman aged 25-40 years in good health and CMV-seronegative. CDR3s include the opening cysteine and the closing phenylalanine or tryptophan. D genes are given only for firm matches. Size tells how often a clone was seen (once, few, many) or the class of an expanded clone, and some rows leave it out.

cdr3_aa,clone_size,d_call,j_call,v_call
CAISDQRGGADTQYF,NA,TRBD2,TRBJ2-3,TRBV10-3
CASSFRFRGLVGNEQFF,NA,NA,TRBJ2-1,TRBV7-9
CASSPVRGWEGYEQYF,NA,TRBD2,NA,TRBV14
CASSYPRRGTYEQYF,NA,NA,TRBJ2-7,TRBV6-6
CSVITAGTAYGYTF,NA,TRBD1,TRBJ1-2,TRBV29-1
CASSFKGVKDTQYF,NA,NA,TRBJ2-3,TRBV7-2
CAWGPSRNTEAFF,once,NA,TRBJ1-1,TRBV30
CASSIEGTSTDTQYF,once,NA,TRBJ2-3,TRBV19
CASSLRVGGDQETQYF,NA,NA,TRBJ2-5,TRBV7-3
CASSQRADWNTEAFF,few,NA,TRBJ1-1,TRBV7-6
CASSLQGNYSPLHF,NA,NA,TRBJ1-6,TRBV5-1
CASSSGLAGPYEQYF,NA,TRBD2,TRBJ2-7,TRBV7-9
CASSPPDTDPTDTQYF,NA,NA,TRBJ2-3,TRBV13
CASSPTGPTEAFF,NA,NA,TRBJ1-1,TRBV7-2
CASSGLAGTDTQYF,NA,TRBD2,TRBJ2-3,TRBV10-1
CASSEFSSYEQYF,NA,NA,TRBJ2-7,TRBV10-2
CASSLRIADTQYF,NA,NA,TRBJ2-3,TRBV5-1
CASSYSIGGEAFF,NA,NA,TRBJ1-1,TRBV6-6
CACSQGLNEKLFF,NA,NA,TRBJ1-4,TRBV30